The entry below describes one TCR beta chain. Its specificity is unknown. Clones were sequenced by immunoSEQ multiplex PCR, and TCRdb holds only the in-frame ones, with some missing. The data show fewer than 90,000 clones, with 60% to 85% seen just once and about 19% held by the top ten. This specimen comes from a study of T cells in localized non-small cell lung cancer. Study results and limitations: Appearing in adjacent lung were a median roughly 60 of the top 100 tumor clones. Longer overall survival associated with higher blood T cell density; shorter survival with higher adjacent-lung clonality.

In germline, CDR1 is SQVTM, CDR2 ANQGSEA. V lost 6 bases, J lost 0 bases, and 6 bases stayed unmatched. The CDR3 contains 15 residues. J is TRBJ2-1 and V is TRBV29-1; 9 nucleotides line up with TRBD2. This clonotype originated in a man aged 40 to 70 with stage II squamous cell lung carcinoma. The specimen comprised PBMCs, sampled before any cancer treatment. The CDR3 sequence: CSVLSGGFSYNEQFF. The CDR3 DNA reads TGCAGCGTCTTGAGCGGGGGGTTCTCCTACAATGAGCAGTTCTTC.